The 30 T cell receptor beta chains presented below share a single source sample, sequenced in a study of CD8 T cells in Susac syndrome. Random hexamers were used to reverse transcribe the RNA input (roughly 0.5 to 1 ug). TCRdb passed the immunoSEQ multiplex PCR reads through MiXCR, listing each CDR3 protein once. The sample carries some 300,000 distinct CDR3 sequences, approximately 85% recorded once. Sequencing used CD8+ T cells from PBMCs. These receptors came from a human donor with multiple sclerosis.

The chain joins TRBV4-3 to TRBJ1-1; no clear D gene. Looked up from germline, CDR1 is LGHNA and CDR2 is YSLEER. The CDR3 totals 17 residues. With 0 bases removed from V and 0 bases from J, the gap between germline ends came to 14 bases. This chain's CDR3 is CASSQDRATVMNTEAFF. DNA for the CDR3: TGCGCCAGCAGCCAAGACAGAGCTACGGTTATGAACACTGAAGCTTTCTTT.

This chain uses TRBV19 with TRBJ1-2; D gene ambiguous. Germline CDR1 LNHDA, CDR2 SQIVND (reference sequence). V lost 3 bases and J lost 3, with 11 bases in between. CDR3 length equals 14 residues. In DNA form, the CDR3 reads TGTGCCAGTAGTATTCGAGCGCTTGACTATGGCTACACCTTC. It translates to CASSIRALDYGYTF.

CDR3 protein: CSVRPDTQYF. The CDR3 coding sequence is TGCAGCGTTCGCCCAGATACGCAGTATTTT. The J gene is TRBJ2-3, the V gene TRBV29-1; D call uncertain. In germline, CDR1 is SQVTM, CDR2 ANQGSEA. This CDR3 region has 10 residues. The V gene lost 5 bases and the J gene lost 4 bases, with 4 bases spanning the gap.

V usage is TRBV7-9 and J usage is TRBJ2-7, with 9 bases that match TRBD1. CDR3 length: 14 amino acids. CDR1 and CDR2 from the germline V gene are SEHNR and FQNEAQ (reference sequence). Germline trimming cut 10 bases from V and 5 bases from J; bases unmatched to any gene: 12. CDR3 loop: CATERGTGLNEQYF. The CDR3, as DNA: TGTGCCACTGAAAGAGGGACAGGGTTGAACGAGCAGTACTTC.

This chain connects TRBV28 to TRBJ1-1; tentative D call: TRBD1 (5 bases). The CDR3 contains 12 residues. Germline CDR1 reads MDHEN; CDR2 reads SYDVKM. V lost 6 bases, J lost 11 bases, and 16 bases lay in between. CDR3 coding DNA: TGTGCCAGCAGGGGGACGTCTTTGAGCGCTTTCTTT. Its protein is CASRGTSLSAFF.

This clonotype is a singleton in its sample. J is TRBJ2-2 and V is TRBV27; TRBD1 matches at 8 bases. Germline assignment: CDR1 MNHEY and CDR2 SMNVEV (reference sequence). After removal of 3 bases from V and 0 bases from J, the junction contained 3 bases not matched to a gene. The CDR3 contains 16 residues. CDR3 DNA sequence: TGTGCCAGCAGTTTGACGACAGGGGCGAACACCGGGGAGCTGTTTTTT. Its translation: CASSLTTGANTGELFF.

The chain carries TRBV28 and TRBJ2-1; maybe TRBD1 (5 bases). Germline V gene data show CDR1 as MDHEN and CDR2 as SYDVKM. Deletions cut 3 bases from V and 5 bases from J, with 11 bases between. This CDR3 comprises 14 residues. This CDR3 is CASSFLQENNEQFF. The CDR3 bases are TGTGCCAGCAGTTTTCTACAGGAGAACAATGAGCAGTTCTTC.

The chain links TRBV7-2 to TRBJ1-2; the match to TRBD1 covers 10 bases. Germline V gene data show CDR1 as SGHTA and CDR2 as FQGNSA. This CDR3 contains 17 residues. V was pared by 4 bases and J by 1 base, with 9 bases of the junction left unmatched. The CDR3 nucleotides read TGTGCCAGCAGCTCTTGGGACAGGGGAACAAATAACTATGGCTACACCTTC. This gives the protein CASSSWDRGTNNYGYTF.

The CDR3 bases are TGTGCCAGCAGTTCCCTACTAGCGGGAGGGCGAGGAGATACGCAGTATTTT. Its protein is CASSSLLAGGRGDTQYF. The chain links TRBV27 to TRBJ2-3; TRBD2 matches 13 bases. Losses at the gene ends were 4 bases for V and 5 bases for J; bases not matched to a gene: 9. In germline, CDR1 is MNHEY, CDR2 SMNVEV (reference sequence). This CDR3 is built from 17 residues.

The CDR3 reads CASSSGGGVQPQHF. The CDR3 DNA sequence: TGTGCCAGCAGTTCTGGGGGAGGCGTGCAGCCCCAGCATTTT. V gene TRBV12-3 or TRBV12-4 combines with J gene TRBJ1-5; weak D call: TRBD1 (5 bases). The V end lost 4 bases, the J end lost 7 bases, and 14 bases lay between the germline ends. The CDR3 sequence is 14 residues long.

This rearrangement joins TRBV7-9 to TRBJ2-7, with 9 bases aligning to TRBD2. Per germline, CDR1 SEHNR and CDR2 FQNEAQ (reference sequence). With V trimmed by 6 bases and J by 5 bases, 11 bases remained unmatched. The CDR3 runs 15 residues. CDR3 in amino acids: CASSEAASGNDEQYF. The CDR3 DNA reads TGTGCCAGCAGTGAAGCGGCTAGCGGGAACGACGAGCAGTACTTC. Full variable domain (remainder filled in from reference TRBV7-9 and TRBJ2-7): DTGVSQNPRHKITKRGQNVTFRCDPISEHNRLYWYRQTLGQGPEFLTYFQNEAQLEKSRLLSDRFSAERPKGSFSTLEIQRTEQGDSAMYLCASSEAASGNDEQYFGPGTRLTVT.

The J gene is TRBJ2-7, the V gene TRBV27; tentatively, D is TRBD2 (6 bases). V lost 5 bases to trimming and J lost 0 bases, with 17 bases between them. CDR3 length equals 16 residues. Per the germline V gene, CDR1 is MNHEY and CDR2 is SMNVEV (reference sequence). Here the CDR3 DNA reads TGTGCCAGCAGTAAATTGTCGGGACTGACCTCCTACGAGCAGTACTTC. As protein: CASSKLSGLTSYEQYF.

This sequence joins TRBV20-1 and TRBJ2-7; perhaps TRBD2 as D (5 bases). CDR3 size: 15 residues. CDR1 DFQATT and CDR2 SNEGSKA come from the germline V gene (reference sequence). In DNA, the CDR3 is TGCAGCGCCGATCTGGCGGGCGTTAGCTCCTACGAGCAGTACTTC. Protein product: CSADLAGVSSYEQYF.

This chain links TRBV28 with TRBJ2-2; no reliable D call. The CDR3 spans 17 residues. CDR1 MDHEN and CDR2 SYDVKM come from the germline V gene. Trimming removed 6 bases from V and 4 bases from J, with 21 bases in between. The CDR3 is CASRNHPQQSGTGELFF. CDR3 in DNA: TGTGCCAGCAGAAACCATCCGCAGCAGTCCGGCACCGGGGAGCTGTTTTTT.

V and J are TRBV2 and TRBJ2-7, with unresolved D. Trimming took 8 bases from V and 3 from J, leaving 11 bases between them. Germline V gives CDR1 SNHLY, CDR2 FYNNEI. The CDR3 loop spans 12 amino acids. The CDR3 DNA sequence: TGTGCCAGCGAACAGTATGACTACGAGCAGTACTTC. Amino acids: CASEQYDYEQYF.

The chain employs TRBV28 and TRBJ2-7; TRBD2 matches at 10 bases. Germline V gene data show CDR1 as MDHEN and CDR2 as SYDVKM. V dropped 5 bases and J dropped 2; count of bases not matched to a gene: 6. The CDR3 spans 15 residues. In DNA form, the CDR3 reads TGTGCCAGCAGTGATCTAGCGGGAGTGCCCTACGAGCAGTACTTC. It yields the protein CASSDLAGVPYEQYF.

CDR3 amino acids: CASSSRRAHMNTEAFF. DNA for the CDR3: TGTGCCAGCAGTTCCCGGCGAGCCCATATGAACACTGAAGCTTTCTTT. The rearrangement joins TRBV28 to TRBJ1-1, with no clear D. This CDR3 spans 16 amino acids. Germline V CDR1 and CDR2: MDHEN, SYDVKM. Trimming pared 4 bases from V and 0 bases from J, leaving 15 bases between.

The chain uses TRBV2 and TRBJ2-6; 7 bases are shared with TRBD2. Trimming removed 7 bases from V and 0 bases from J; junction bases left unmatched: 15. This CDR3 contains 19 residues. CDR1 SNHLY and CDR2 FYNNEI come from the germline V gene. This CDR3 reads CASTQGPGGIPSGANVLTF. The CDR3 region has the DNA TGTGCCAGCACTCAAGGCCCGGGAGGAATCCCCTCTGGGGCCAACGTCCTGACTTTC.

The CDR3 bases are TGTGCCAGTAGTATGGGACTAGCGGGACCTCGCAATGAGCAGTTCTTC. This gives the protein CASSMGLAGPRNEQFF. The genes are TRBV19 and TRBJ2-1; 13 bases are shared with TRBD2. Losses at the gene ends were 3 bases for V and 6 bases for J; bases not matched to a gene: 5. The germline CDR1 and CDR2 sequences are LNHDA and SQIVND (reference sequence). The CDR3 consists of 16 residues.

The chain carries TRBV3-1 and TRBJ2-5; a weak D match, TRBD2 (5 bases). Germline-derived CDR1 and CDR2 are LGHDT and YNNKEL (reference sequence). This CDR3 has 16 residues. V lost 0 bases, J lost 1 base, and 12 bases lay in between. The CDR3 loop reads CASSQEERSGQETQYF. For the CDR3, the DNA is TGTGCCAGCAGCCAAGAAGAGAGAAGCGGCCAAGAGACCCAGTACTTC.

The chain is built from TRBV29-1 and TRBJ2-1; TRBD2 aligns across 7 bases. Trimming cost V 6 bases and J 0 bases; bases outside gene matches: 17. The V gene's germline CDR1 is SQVTM and CDR2 ANQGSEA. The length of the CDR3 is 18 residues. The chain's CDR3 is CSVDSGLTAESSYNEQFF. CDR3 DNA sequence: TGCAGCGTAGATAGCGGGCTTACTGCTGAGAGCTCCTACAATGAGCAGTTCTTC.

V and J are TRBV12-3 or TRBV12-4 and TRBJ2-2; tentatively, D is TRBD1 (5 bases). V gave up 3 bases and J gave up 6 bases, with 17 bases separating them. The CDR3 is 16 amino acids. The CDR3 sequence: CASSFLQGLRPGELFF. The CDR3 bases are TGTGCCAGCAGTTTTCTGCAGGGCCTCAGGCCCGGGGAGCTGTTTTTT.

This clonotype came up once. The chain couples TRBV15 to TRBJ2-1; TRBD2 might be the D (5 bases). Per the germline V gene, CDR1 is LNHNV and CDR2 is YYDKDF (reference sequence). The CDR3 is 13 amino acids. Deletions cut 0 bases from V and 7 bases from J, with 7 bases between. The CDR3 sequence: CATSRDGGNEQFF. As DNA, the CDR3 is TGTGCCACCAGCAGAGATGGCGGGAATGAGCAGTTCTTC.

This clonotype was seen only once. The J gene is TRBJ2-7, the V gene TRBV19; D uncertain. In germline, CDR1 is LNHDA, CDR2 SQIVND (reference sequence). Trimming removed 6 bases at V and 5 bases at J, with 17 bases between. The CDR3 totals 14 residues. CDR3 nucleotides: TGTGCCAGTAGCCAAATGGGGATAGGACACGAGCAGTACTTC. This codes for CASSQMGIGHEQYF.

This chain links TRBV14 with TRBJ2-7; 7 nucleotides align to TRBD1. The germline CDR1 and CDR2 sequences are SGHDN and FVKESK. CDR3 size: 17 residues. V gave up 1 base and J gave up 3 bases; unmatched junction bases: 12. This chain's CDR3 is CASSQAIRQGGFYEQYF. The CDR3 DNA reads as TGTGCCAGCAGCCAAGCCATTCGACAGGGCGGATTCTACGAGCAGTACTTC.

The CDR3 sequence is CASSAPSNYGYTF. CDR3 coding DNA: TGTGCCAGCAGCGCCCCTTCCAACTATGGCTACACCTTC. V gene TRBV9 combines with J gene TRBJ1-2; D is undetermined. Trimming left V 3 bases short and J 2 bases short, with 8 bases between. This CDR3 is 13 amino acids long. Per germline, CDR1 SGDLS and CDR2 YYNGEE.

The J gene is TRBJ2-7, the V gene TRBV4-3, with D maybe TRBD1 (6 bases). There are 15 residues in the CDR3. Deletions cut 4 bases from V and 2 bases from J, with 15 bases between. Germline V gives CDR1 LGHNA, CDR2 YSLEER. The CDR3 spells CASSPSDSPAYEQYF. CDR3 coding DNA: TGCGCCAGCAGCCCCTCGGACAGCCCAGCCTACGAGCAGTACTTC.

This chain joins TRBV4-1 and TRBJ2-1; D unresolved. Germline assignment: CDR1 MGHRA and CDR2 YSYEKL. V lost 1 base and J 5 bases, leaving 12 bases between the germline ends. CDR3 size: 15 residues. CDR3 loop: CASSQVLGGHNEQFF. The DNA of the CDR3 is TGCGCCAGCAGCCAAGTGTTAGGTGGACACAATGAGCAGTTCTTC.

The gene calls are TRBV3-1 and TRBJ2-1; D unclear. Germline V gene lookup returns CDR1 LGHDT and CDR2 YNNKEL (reference sequence). The CDR3 is 16 amino acids. Trimming removed 0 bases at V and 8 bases at J, with 17 bases between. Here the CDR3 reads CASSQEVPPLGYEQFF. The CDR3 nucleotides read TGTGCCAGCAGCCAAGAGGTGCCTCCGCTGGGCTATGAGCAGTTCTTC.

This clonotype was detected a few times. The gene calls are TRBV11-2 and TRBJ2-2, with 8 bases lining up with TRBD1. Germline trimming cut 3 bases from V and 1 base from J; bases unmatched to any gene: 1. This CDR3 is 15 amino acids long. CDR1 and CDR2 from the germline V gene are SGHAT and FQNNGV. This chain's CDR3 is CASSFGTGNTGELFF. The CDR3 region has the DNA TGTGCCAGCAGCTTCGGGACAGGGAACACCGGGGAGCTGTTTTTT.